These 11 T cell receptor beta chains were all obtained from the same sample, sequenced in a study of graft-versus-host responses after intestinal transplantation. What these receptors recognize is not known. The data were produced by immunoSEQ multiplex PCR, yet TCRdb's version contains in-frame clones alone and is incomplete. The repertoire holds approximately 94,000 clones, with approximately 84% as singletons. Material: unstimulated CD4+ T cells sorted from spleen or lymph node cells, obtained before transplant. These receptor sequences come from a human donor who was the organ donor for an intestinal transplant.

The count of this clone is one. The chain is built from TRBV6-5 and TRBJ1-2, with 7 bases that match TRBD1. V was clipped by 5 bases and J by 3 bases; unmatched bases: 9. The V gene's germline CDR1 is MNHEY and CDR2 SVGAGI. The CDR3 totals 15 residues. CDR3: CASSKSRDSDYGYTF. DNA for the CDR3: TGTGCCAGCAGTAAAAGCCGGGACAGCGACTATGGCTACACCTTC.

V and J are TRBV7-3 and TRBJ2-1; 7 bases align to TRBD1. CDR1 is SGHTA and CDR2 is FQGTGA in the germline V gene. V lost 3 bases and J lost 4; bases outside the gene matches: 3. This CDR3 has 14 amino acids. The CDR3 spells CASSLGDRYNEQFF. CDR3 bases: TGTGCCAGCAGCTTGGGGGACAGATACAATGAGCAGTTCTTC.

The chain employs TRBV7-8 and TRBJ1-5; TRBD1 agrees at 7 bases. Germline values: CDR1 SGHVS, CDR2 FQNEAQ. The CDR3 totals 15 residues. J lost 0 bases, V lost 1 base, and 0 bases had no gene match. CDR3 protein: CASSLGDSSNQPQHF. The DNA of the CDR3 is TGTGCCAGCAGCTTAGGGGACAGTAGCAATCAGCCCCAGCATTTT.

This chain joins TRBV7-8 and TRBJ1-5; possible D gene TRBD1, 6 bases. Trimming pared 4 bases from V and 7 bases from J, leaving 11 bases between. Germline CDR1 reads SGHVS; CDR2 reads FQNEAQ. There are 13 residues in the CDR3. This CDR3 is CASSWDTPQPQHF. In DNA form, the CDR3 reads TGTGCCAGCAGCTGGGACACTCCCCAGCCCCAGCATTTT.

This chain connects TRBV6-5 to TRBJ2-3; D ambiguous. Trimming left V 1 base short and J 0 bases short, with 11 bases between. CDR3 length equals 16 residues. CDR1 is MNHEY and CDR2 is SVGAGI in the germline V gene. CDR3 DNA sequence: TGTGCCAGCAGTTACTGGCACAGCGCTAGCACAGATACGCAGTATTTT. It yields the protein CASSYWHSASTDTQYF.

The chain uses TRBV27 and TRBJ1-1; D perhaps matches TRBD1 (6 bases). CDR3 length: 12 residues. Per the germline V gene, CDR1 is MNHEY and CDR2 is SMNVEV (reference sequence). Trimming shortened V by 5 bases and J by 11 bases, and 15 bases separated the two germline ends. This CDR3 is CASSPGGAQAFF. For the CDR3, the DNA is TGTGCCAGCAGTCCGGGGGGGGCCCAGGCTTTCTTT.

This chain links TRBV2 with TRBJ1-2; TRBD1 agrees at 10 bases. CDR3 length equals 15 residues. With V trimmed by 5 bases and J by 4 bases, 7 bases remained unmatched. Germline CDR1 and CDR2: SNHLY and FYNNEI. As DNA, the CDR3 is TGTGCCAGCAGTAGGACAGGGGGGTCCGCCTATGGCTACACCTTC. It codes for CASSRTGGSAYGYTF.

This clone was observed a single time. The chain couples TRBV28 to TRBJ1-1; no firm D call. The germline V and J ends were trimmed by 2 bases and 0 bases, with 7 bases remaining between them. Germline assignment: CDR1 MDHEN and CDR2 SYDVKM. The CDR3 loop spans 14 amino acids. The CDR3 region has the DNA TGTGCCAGCAGTTTAGGGTTCATGAACACTGAAGCTTTCTTT. Translating gives CASSLGFMNTEAFF.

The genes are TRBV2 and TRBJ2-5; a possible D gene is TRBD2 (6 bases). The J call may be incorrect, as the DNA end agrees better with TRBJ2-7. The CDR3 sequence is 15 residues long. Germline V lookup: CDR1 SNHLY, CDR2 FYNNEI. DNA for the CDR3: TGTGCCAGCAGTGACCCGGGGGAGATCTCCTACGAGCAGTACTTC. The encoded protein is CASSDPGEISYEQYF.

The V and J genes are TRBV19 and TRBJ2-1; D gene uncertain. Germline CDR1 and CDR2: LNHDA and SQIVND (reference sequence). The ends were cut back, 2 bases at V and 0 bases at J, with 11 bases in the middle. The CDR3 is 16 amino acids. The DNA of the CDR3 is TGTGCCAGTAGTATAAGGACCTCACTCTCCTACAATGAGCAGTTCTTC. Translating it yields CASSIRTSLSYNEQFF. The full variable domain, with the rest looked up from reference TRBV19 and TRBJ2-1, is DGGITQSPKYLFRKEGQNVTLSCEQNLNHDAMYWYRQDPGQGLRLIYYSQIVNDFQKGDIAEGYSVSREKKESFPLTVTSAQKNPTAFYLCASSIRTSLSYNEQFFGPGTRLTVL.

The V gene is TRBV30, the J gene TRBJ1-1; a possible D gene is TRBD1 (5 bases). The CDR3 has 13 residues. V was cut by 1 base and J by 1 base, with 7 bases left in between. Germline V lookup: CDR1 GTSNPN, CDR2 SVGIG (reference sequence). CDR3 residues: CAWSAGTNTEAFF. The CDR3 DNA reads TGTGCCTGGAGTGCAGGGACGAACACTGAAGCTTTCTTT.